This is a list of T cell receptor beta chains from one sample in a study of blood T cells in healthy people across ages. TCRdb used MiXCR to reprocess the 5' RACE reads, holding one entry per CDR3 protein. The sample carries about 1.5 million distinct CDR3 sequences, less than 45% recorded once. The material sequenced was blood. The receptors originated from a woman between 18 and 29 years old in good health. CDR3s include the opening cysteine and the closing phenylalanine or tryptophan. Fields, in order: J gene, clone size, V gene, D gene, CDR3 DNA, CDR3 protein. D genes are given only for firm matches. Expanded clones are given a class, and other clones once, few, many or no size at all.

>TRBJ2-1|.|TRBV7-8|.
TGTGCCAGCAGCTTATTTGTTAATGAGCAGTTCTTC
CASSLFVNEQFF
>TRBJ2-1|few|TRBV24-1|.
TGTGCCACCAGTGATGGCTCCGGCAACAGGGGACTAAATGAGCAGTTCTTC
CATSDGSGNRGLNEQFF
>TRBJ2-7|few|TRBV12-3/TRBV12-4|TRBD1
TGTGCCAGCAGTGGATCAAACAGGGGTTACGAGCAGTACTTC
CASSGSNRGYEQYF
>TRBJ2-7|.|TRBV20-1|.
TGCAGTGCTAGGGGGGGACAGATGCCCCGTTTCTACGAGCAGTACTTC
CSARGGQMPRFYEQYF
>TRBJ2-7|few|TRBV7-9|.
TGTGCCAGCAGCTCTCCCGGAGGGGACGAGCAGTACTTC
CASSSPGGDEQYF
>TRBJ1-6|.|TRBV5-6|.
TGTGCCAGCAGCTTGCGGGCCTCCCGGTCACCCCTCCACTTT
CASSLRASRSPLHF
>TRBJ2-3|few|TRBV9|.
TGTGCCAGCAACCTGCCGACCACCAGCACAGATACGCAGTATTTT
CASNLPTTSTDTQYF
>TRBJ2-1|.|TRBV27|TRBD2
TGTGCCAGCAACTCGGGACTAGCCAACAATGAGCAGTTCTTC
CASNSGLANNEQFF
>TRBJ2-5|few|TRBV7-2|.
TGTGCCAGCACCACACCCCGACACAACCTGGGGGAGACCCAGTACTTC
CASTTPRHNLGETQYF
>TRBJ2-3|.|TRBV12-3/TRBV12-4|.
TGTGCCAGCAGTTTCCAAGGCCTACGTTCGGATACGCAGTATTTT
CASSFQGLRSDTQYF
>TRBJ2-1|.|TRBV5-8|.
TGTGCCAGCTCGGTTGGAAAAGGGTTAAACGGTGAGCAGTTCTTC
CASSVGKGLNGEQFF
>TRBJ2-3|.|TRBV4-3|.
TGCGCCAGCAGCCAAGGGAGGCTAGCAGCGCAGTATTTT
CASSQGRLAAQYF
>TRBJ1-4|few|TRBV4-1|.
TGCGCCAGCAGCCTTCTTTGGGGGGCTAACGAAAAACTGTTTTTT
CASSLLWGANEKLFF
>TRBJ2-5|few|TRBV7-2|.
TGTGCCAGCAGCTTAGCGCCCCTCCAAGAGACCCAGTACTTC
CASSLAPLQETQYF
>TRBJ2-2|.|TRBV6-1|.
TGTGCCAGCAGCCCTTTTTCGACAGCAAACACCGGGGAGCTGTTTTTT
CASSPFSTANTGELFF
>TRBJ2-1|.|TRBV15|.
TGTGCCACCAGGGGAGCTACGAGCTCCTACAATGAGCAGTTCTTC
CATRGATSSYNEQFF
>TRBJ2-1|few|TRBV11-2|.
TGTGCCAGCAGCTTTAGCACTAATGAGCAGTTCTTC
CASSFSTNEQFF
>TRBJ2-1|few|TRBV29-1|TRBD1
TGCAGCGTTGAAGATCCGACAGGGCTGGGTGAGCAGTTCTTC
CSVEDPTGLGEQFF
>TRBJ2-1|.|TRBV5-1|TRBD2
TGCGCCAGCCACCGACTAGCGGGGATGTCTGATGAGCAGTTCTTC
CASHRLAGMSDEQFF
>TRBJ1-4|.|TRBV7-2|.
TGTGCCAGCAGCTCGCGGACAGTGGGGGAAAAACTGTTTTTT
CASSSRTVGEKLFF
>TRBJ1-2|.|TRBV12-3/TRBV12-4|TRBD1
TGTGCCAGCAGTTGGCAGGGGGAGGAGGGCTACACCTTC
CASSWQGEEGYTF
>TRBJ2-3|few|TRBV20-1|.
TGCAGTGCTAGGCTGGCGGGACCCCCCCGGTATATAGATACGCAGTATTTT
CSARLAGPPRYIDTQYF
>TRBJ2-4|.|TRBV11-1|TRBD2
TGTGCCAGCAGCCAGACTAGCGGGAGGTACAAGCAGTACTTC
CASSQTSGRYKQYF
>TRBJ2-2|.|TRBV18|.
TGTGCCAGCTCACCGCGACAGTTCGCGAACACCGGGGAGCTGTTTTTT
CASSPRQFANTGELFF
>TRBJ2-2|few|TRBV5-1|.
TGCGCCAGCAGCTTCCAGGACACCGGGGAGCTGTTTTTT
CASSFQDTGELFF
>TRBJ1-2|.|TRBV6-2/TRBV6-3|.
TGTGCCGGCTCGGGGGATTTCGGCTATGGCTACACCTTC
CAGSGDFGYGYTF
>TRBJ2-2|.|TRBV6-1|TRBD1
TGTGCCAGCAGACCAGGGGGTCCGACCGGGGAGCTGTTTTTT
CASRPGGPTGELFF
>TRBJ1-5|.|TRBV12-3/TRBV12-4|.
TGTGCCAGCAGTGGGCCGGGGACGGGTCAGCCCCAGCATTTT
CASSGPGTGQPQHF
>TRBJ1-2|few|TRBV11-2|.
TGTGCCAGCATCAACCTCCCGGGGCAGTACCCTAACTATGGCTACACCTTC
CASINLPGQYPNYGYTF
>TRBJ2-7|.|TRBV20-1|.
TGCAGTGCTATTCGGTACGAGCAGTACTTC
CSAIRYEQYF
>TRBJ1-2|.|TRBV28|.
TGTGCCAGCAGTTTCCCACAGGCCTATGGCTACACCTTC
CASSFPQAYGYTF
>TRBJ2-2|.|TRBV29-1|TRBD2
TGCAGCGTGGAGGGGGGACTAGCGGGGGGATTGAACACCGGGGAGCTGTTTTTT
CSVEGGLAGGLNTGELFF
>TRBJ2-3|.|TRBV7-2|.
TGTGCCAGCAGCTCCCGCCTACGACTTCTTATCACAGATACGCAGTATTTT
CASSSRLRLLITDTQYF
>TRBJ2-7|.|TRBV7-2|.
TGTGCCAGCAGCTTAGGGTGGGCCAGCACCCACGAGCAGTACTTC
CASSLGWASTHEQYF
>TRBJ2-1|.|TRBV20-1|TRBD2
TGCAGTGCTGGGGATAGCGGGAGGGCCCGGGTTGAGCAGTTCTTC
CSAGDSGRARVEQFF
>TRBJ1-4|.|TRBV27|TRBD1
TGTGCCAGCCAAATGAACAGGGGAAGAGGAGAAAAACTGTTTTTT
CASQMNRGRGEKLFF
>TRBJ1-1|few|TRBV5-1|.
TGCGCCAGCAGCCCGGATCAGGGAGGGACTGAAGCTTTCTTT
CASSPDQGGTEAFF
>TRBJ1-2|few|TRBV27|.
TGTGCCAGCAGTTTATCGGGGACTTCTGGCTACACCTTC
CASSLSGTSGYTF
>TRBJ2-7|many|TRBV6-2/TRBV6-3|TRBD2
TGTGCCAGCAGTCCCCGGACTAGCGGGAGGAGCTCCTACGAGCAGTACTTC
CASSPRTSGRSSYEQYF
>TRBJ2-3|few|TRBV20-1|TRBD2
TGCAGTGCTCTTACTAGCGGACGTACAGATACGCAGTATTTT
CSALTSGRTDTQYF
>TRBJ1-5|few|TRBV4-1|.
TGCGCCAGCAGCCAAGGCGGCTTTAGCAATCAGCCCCAGCATTTT
CASSQGGFSNQPQHF
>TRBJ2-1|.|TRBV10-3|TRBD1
TGTGCCATCAGCAGGGGGACAGGGCCTAATGAGCAGTTCTTC
CAISRGTGPNEQFF
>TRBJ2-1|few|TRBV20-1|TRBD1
TGCAGTGCTAGAGAGAGGGGGACAGGACCATACAATGAGCAGTTCTTC
CSARERGTGPYNEQFF
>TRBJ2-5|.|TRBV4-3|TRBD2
TGCGCCAGCAGCCCGGGACTAGCGGCGGGGGAGACCCAGTACTTC
CASSPGLAAGETQYF
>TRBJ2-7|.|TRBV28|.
TGTGCCAGCAGCTTCAATCCGCCAGGCAACTACGAGCAGTACTTC
CASSFNPPGNYEQYF
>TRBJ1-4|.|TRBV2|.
TGTGCCAGCAACAAAGGGACGGGACATGAAAAACTGTTTTTT
CASNKGTGHEKLFF
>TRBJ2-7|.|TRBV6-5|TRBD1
TGTGCCAGCAGTTACGCGGACAGGGGAATACGGGAGCAGTACTTC
CASSYADRGIREQYF